Presented here are 27 T cell receptor beta chains from one specimen sequenced in a study of T cell changes during pregnancy in multiple sclerosis. Using immunoSEQ multiplex PCR, the repertoire was profiled, and TCRdb retains in-frame clones only, with some absent. Here the sample spans approximately 90,000 clones, 90% to 95% being singletons. This material consisted of peripheral blood, taken in the third trimester of pregnancy. These receptor sequences come from a female donor with multiple sclerosis, enrolled in a pregnancy study.

V is TRBV6-5 and J is TRBJ1-2, with D maybe TRBD1 (5 bases). Looked up from germline, CDR1 is MNHEY and CDR2 is SVGAGI. This CDR3 has 15 residues. The V end was cut by 7 bases, the J end by 2 bases, with 17 bases between. Here the CDR3 DNA reads TGTGCCAGCAAAAAAGGTGACAGAACAAACTATGGCTACACCTTC. It codes for CASKKGDRTNYGYTF.

The rearrangement uses TRBV13 and TRBJ1-4; D possibly corresponds to TRBD1 (6 bases). The V and J ends lost 6 bases and 0 bases respectively, with 8 bases between them. This CDR3 comprises 14 residues. Germline V gene lookup returns CDR1 PRHDT and CDR2 FYEKMQ (reference sequence). The CDR3 region is CASRHRATNEKLFF. The CDR3 DNA reads TGTGCCAGCAGGCACAGGGCAACTAATGAAAAACTGTTTTTT. Combining the CDR3 with reference TRBV13 and TRBJ1-4 gives the whole variable domain AAGVIQSPRHLIKEKRETATLKCYPIPRHDTVYWYQQGPGQDPQFLISFYEKMQSDKGSIPDRFSAQQFSDYHSELNMSSLELGDSALYFCASRHRATNEKLFFGSGTQLSVL.

The chain's CDR3 is CASGLVLDSQGRETQYF. CDR3 DNA: TGTGCTAGTGGTTTGGTACTGGACAGCCAGGGACGAGAGACCCAGTACTTC. The rearrangement uses TRBV12-5 and TRBJ2-5; maybe TRBD1 (6 bases). This CDR3 has 17 amino acids. V gave up 0 bases and J gave up 4 bases, with 18 bases separating them. Germline-derived CDR1 and CDR2 are LGHNT and FRNRAP.

This chain uses TRBV6-4 with TRBJ2-3; 9 bases fit TRBD1. With V trimmed by 8 bases and J by 0 bases, 6 bases remained unmatched. CDR3 length: 15 amino acids. Germline V gene data show CDR1 as MRHNA and CDR2 as SNTAGT. The CDR3 sequence: CASRTGAGSTDTQYF. The CDR3, as DNA: TGTGCCAGCCGGACAGGGGCCGGTAGCACAGATACGCAGTATTTT.

V and J are TRBV30 and TRBJ1-2, with TRBD1 matching 8 bases. Losses at the gene ends were 2 bases for V and 5 bases for J; bases not matched to a gene: 7. Germline assignment: CDR1 GTSNPN and CDR2 SVGIG (reference sequence). The CDR3 consists of 14 residues. Here the CDR3 DNA reads TGTGCCTGGAGTTCGCAGGGGGCTCGGTATGGCTACACCTTC. The encoded protein is CAWSSQGARYGYTF.

The sample holds one count of this clone. The rearrangement links TRBV7-9 to TRBJ2-1, with D maybe TRBD1 (6 bases). V was trimmed by 3 bases and J by 7 bases, leaving 10 bases between them. The length of the CDR3 is 13 residues. Germline V gene data show CDR1 as SEHNR and CDR2 as FQNEAQ (reference sequence). In DNA form, the CDR3 reads TGTGCCAGCAGCTTGACCAGGGGTAATGAGCAGTTCTTC. Its translation: CASSLTRGNEQFF.

The genes are TRBV27 and TRBJ2-1; D is ambiguous. V was shortened by 6 bases and J by 0 bases, with 12 bases between the two germline ends. CDR1 is MNHEY, CDR2 SMNVEV, per germline (reference sequence). The CDR3 extends over 15 amino acids. This CDR3 reads CASSLDQDSYNEQFF. The CDR3 coding sequence is TGTGCCAGCAGCCTCGATCAGGACTCCTACAATGAGCAGTTCTTC.

This sequence joins TRBV5-1 and TRBJ2-5; 8 nucleotides line up with TRBD2. J was trimmed by 2 bases and V by 4 bases; bases with no gene match: 10. Per germline, CDR1 SGHRS and CDR2 YFSETQ. This CDR3 contains 16 residues. The CDR3 coding sequence is TGCGCCAGCAGCCTCGGGGGGGGCGGAGGGCAAGAGACCCAGTACTTC. This sequence encodes CASSLGGGGGQETQYF.

The rearrangement uses TRBV30 and TRBJ2-1; TRBD2 matches 13 bases. V shed 8 bases, J shed 1 base, and the junction held 8 bases outside the gene matches. The CDR3 has 16 amino acids. Germline V gives CDR1 GTSNPN, CDR2 SVGIG (reference sequence). The CDR3 sequence: CAGTGTSGKSYNEQFF. In DNA form, the CDR3 reads TGTGCCGGAACCGGGACTAGCGGGAAATCCTACAATGAGCAGTTCTTC.

J is TRBJ2-7 and V is TRBV5-5; the D gene is possibly TRBD2 (5 bases). This CDR3 contains 13 residues. V gave up 4 bases and J gave up 5 bases, with 13 bases separating them. Per the germline V gene, CDR1 is SGHKS and CDR2 is YYEKEE (reference sequence). This CDR3 reads CASSLPTGNEQYF. CDR3 sequence (DNA): TGTGCCAGCAGCCTCCCGACGGGGAACGAGCAGTACTTC.

The rearrangement links TRBV28 to TRBJ1-1; no clear D gene. Trimming stripped 10 bases from V and 2 bases from J, with 17 bases between. The germline V gene encodes CDR1 MDHEN and CDR2 SYDVKM. The CDR3 extends over 14 amino acids. The CDR3 here is CATSGLVKNTEAFF. As DNA, the CDR3 is TGTGCCACCTCCGGACTGGTAAAAAACACTGAAGCTTTCTTT.

The V and J genes are TRBV5-1 and TRBJ2-1; no definite D call. The CDR3 is 13 amino acids. CDR1 is SGHRS, CDR2 YFSETQ, per germline. Trimming shortened V by 4 bases and J by 9 bases, and 14 bases separated the two germline ends. CDR3 region: CASSTRLVSEQFF. The CDR3 DNA reads TGCGCCAGCAGCACCCGACTCGTATCTGAGCAGTTCTTC.

The genes are TRBV7-9 and TRBJ2-7, with 7 bases fitting TRBD1. Germline V gene sequence: CDR1 SEHNR, CDR2 FQNEAQ (reference sequence). V was clipped by 5 bases and J by 0 bases; unmatched bases: 7. This CDR3 spans 15 amino acids. DNA of the CDR3: TGTGCCAGCAGCGCTAAGACAGGGAGCTCCTACGAGCAGTACTTC. Protein: CASSAKTGSSYEQYF.

This chain uses TRBV7-8 with TRBJ2-3; a weak D match, TRBD2 (6 bases). Germline V gene sequence: CDR1 SGHVS, CDR2 FQNEAQ. Trimming stripped 5 bases from V and 5 bases from J, with 23 bases between. This CDR3 is 17 amino acids long. For the CDR3, the DNA is TGTGCCAGCAGCCGCCTACCTAGCGACTTGGACGGAGATACGCAGTATTTT. Residues: CASSRLPSDLDGDTQYF.

The chain uses TRBV5-1 and TRBJ2-2; D gene unclear. Germline loops: CDR1 SGHRS, CDR2 YFSETQ. V was pared by 2 bases and J by 0 bases, with 5 bases between. This CDR3 region has 14 residues. The CDR3 is CASSFQANTGELFF. The CDR3 DNA reads as TGCGCCAGCAGCTTCCAGGCGAACACCGGGGAGCTGTTTTTT.

The chain uses TRBV7-9 and TRBJ2-1, with D perhaps TRBD2 (5 bases). CDR1 is SEHNR and CDR2 is FQNEAQ in the germline V gene (reference sequence). The CDR3 extends over 13 amino acids. The V and J ends lost 3 bases and 9 bases respectively, with 12 bases between them. CDR3 bases: TGTGCCAGCAGCTTGAGTCTAGCTGGTGAGCAGTTCTTC. Translating gives CASSLSLAGEQFF.

The chain employs TRBV5-1 and TRBJ2-1; TRBD2 matches at 10 bases. The CDR3 has 14 amino acids. The germline CDR1 and CDR2 sequences are SGHRS and YFSETQ. J lost 7 bases, V lost 4 bases, and 5 bases had no gene match. CDR3 nucleotide sequence: TGCGCCAGCAGCCTGCGGACTAGCGGTAATGAGCAGTTCTTC. It yields the protein CASSLRTSGNEQFF.

This clone was detected once. The chain employs TRBV5-4 and TRBJ2-1; TRBD2 aligns across 8 bases. Per the germline V gene, CDR1 is SGHNT and CDR2 is YYREEE (reference sequence). This CDR3 is built from 16 residues. V gave up 0 bases and J gave up 4 bases; unmatched junction bases: 6. This CDR3 reads CASSLEVAGFYNEQFF. The CDR3 DNA reads as TGTGCCAGCAGCTTGGAGGTAGCGGGATTTTACAATGAGCAGTTCTTC.

The DNA for the CDR3 is TGTGCCTGGAGTTCACGGGGGGATACGCAGTATTTT. It codes for CAWSSRGDTQYF. The genes are TRBV30 and TRBJ2-3, with D maybe TRBD2 (6 bases). The V gene's germline CDR1 is GTSNPN and CDR2 SVGIG (reference sequence). CDR3 size: 12 residues. V was clipped by 2 bases and J by 6 bases, with 9 bases between them.

The chain links TRBV5-4 to TRBJ2-3, with 10 bases aligning to TRBD2. Germline values: CDR1 SGHNT, CDR2 YYREEE (reference sequence). The trim removed 2 bases at V and 2 bases at J, leaving 2 bases unmatched. CDR3 size: 15 residues. CDR3 residues: CASSFSGRTTDTQYF. CDR3 bases: TGTGCCAGCAGCTTTAGCGGGAGGACCACAGATACGCAGTATTTT.

This chain uses TRBV7-2 with TRBJ2-7; maybe TRBD1 (5 bases). This CDR3 contains 15 residues. V lost 3 bases, J lost 2 bases, and 14 bases lay in between. Germline V gives CDR1 SGHTA, CDR2 FQGNSA. CDR3 in DNA: TGTGCCAGCAGCTTTGGCAGGGTGGGCCCCTACGAGCAGTACTTC. It specifies CASSFGRVGPYEQYF.

The J gene is TRBJ1-5, the V gene TRBV19; maybe TRBD1 (6 bases). The CDR3 loop spans 16 amino acids. The V gene's germline CDR1 is LNHDA and CDR2 SQIVND (reference sequence). Trimming pared 7 bases from V and 4 bases from J, leaving 20 bases between. In DNA, the CDR3 is TGTGCCAGTACACCCCTAGCGGGGGGCAGGAATCAGCCCCAGCATTTT. This codes for CASTPLAGGRNQPQHF.

The chain joins TRBV15 to TRBJ2-6, with D possibly matching TRBD1 (6 bases). The CDR3 totals 15 residues. Trimming cost V 6 bases and J 0 bases, with 9 bases left between them. The germline gives CDR1 LNHNV, CDR2 YYDKDF (reference sequence). The DNA of the CDR3 is TGTGCCACCAGAACAGGGCACTCTGGGGCCAACGTCCTGACTTTC. Translated: CATRTGHSGANVLTF.

The chain employs TRBV1 and TRBJ2-7; TRBD2 is taken as the D call from the table, unchecked against the DNA. TRBV1 is a known pseudogene. The CDR3 totals 17 residues. This CDR3 reads CTSSQDGGGLADFEQYF. The CDR3 bases are TGCACCAGCAGCCAAGACGGAGGGGGACTAGCGGACTTCGAGCAGTACTTC.

This rearrangement joins TRBV11-2 to TRBJ2-7; D is possibly TRBD2 (5 bases). The ends were cut back, 1 base at V and 6 bases at J, with 13 bases in the middle. Germline CDR1 SGHAT, CDR2 FQNNGV. There are 14 residues in the CDR3. CDR3 loop: CASSLGVGVAEQYF. In nucleotides, the CDR3 is TGTGCCAGCAGCTTAGGGGTGGGAGTGGCCGAGCAGTACTTC.

This clone appeared a single time. The rearrangement links TRBV6-1 to TRBJ1-2; 7 bases line up with TRBD1. There are 16 residues in the CDR3. J lost 0 bases, V lost 2 bases, and 6 bases had no gene match. CDR1 is MNHNS and CDR2 is SASEGT in the germline V gene. The CDR3 reads CASSEFEGQPNYGYTF. In DNA, the CDR3 is TGTGCCAGCAGTGAATTTGAGGGACAGCCTAACTATGGCTACACCTTC.

CDR3 protein: CASSPRTEQGTQYF. CDR3 in DNA: TGTGCCAGCAGCCCCCGGACGGAACAGGGTACGCAGTATTTT. The chain couples TRBV7-9 to TRBJ2-3; tentatively, D is TRBD1 (6 bases). The germline V gene has CDR1 SEHNR and CDR2 FQNEAQ (reference sequence). This CDR3 is built from 14 residues. Trimming removed 5 bases from V and 8 bases from J, with 17 bases in between.